These 27 T cell receptor beta chains were all obtained from the same sample, sequenced in a study of blood T cell repertoires in COVID-19 (dated by TCRdb to 2019 to 2021). The library was prepared using the immunoSEQ multiplex PCR assay. TCRdb carries this immuneACCESS record with in-frame sequences only. Its versions omit some clonotypes, under half of them owing to an unresolved V gene in the studies checked, with the rest unexplained. The sample profile shows about 160,000 clones; around 92% of them were found once. The top ten constitute around 4.6% of the sample. Sequencing was done on a sample of peripheral blood. These receptors all come from a man aged 25-40 years with COVID-19, enrolled during active disease.

A note on this clone: Other DNA sequences in the sample encode the same CDR3. This chain connects TRBV19 to TRBJ2-2, with 8 nucleotides matching TRBD1. The CDR3 covers 14 residues. CDR1 LNHDA and CDR2 SQIVND come from the germline V gene (reference sequence). V trimming: 8 bases; J trimming: 1 base; junction bases outside the gene matches: 3. CDR3 coding DNA: TGTGCCAGTTTAGGACAGGGGAACACCGGGGAGCTGTTTTTT. Its translation is CASLGQGNTGELFF.

The genes are TRBV27 and TRBJ1-6, with D unresolved. The CDR3 consists of 15 residues. Germline CDR1 MNHEY, CDR2 SMNVEV (reference sequence). V lost 7 bases and J lost 1, with 11 bases in between. The CDR3 sequence: CASTLTGSYNSPLHF. In DNA form, the CDR3 reads TGTGCCAGCACCCTGACGGGGTCCTATAATTCACCCCTCCACTTT.

The rearrangement uses TRBV18 and TRBJ2-2; no clear D. V lost 0 bases and J 4 bases, leaving 12 bases between the germline ends. Germline V gene lookup returns CDR1 KGHSH and CDR2 LQKENI. This CDR3 comprises 16 residues. The DNA of the CDR3 is TGTGCCAGCTCACCACCAAAACCTAACCCCACCGGGGAGCTGTTTTTT. This codes for CASSPPKPNPTGELFF.

The chain is built from TRBV5-4 and TRBJ2-3, with 11 nucleotides matching TRBD2. Per the germline V gene, CDR1 is SGHNT and CDR2 is YYREEE (reference sequence). There are 14 residues in the CDR3. After removal of 2 bases from V and 5 bases from J, the junction contained 1 base not matched to a gene. The CDR3 sequence is CASSFTSGGDTQYF. CDR3 nucleotide sequence: TGTGCCAGCAGCTTCACTAGCGGGGGAGATACGCAGTATTTT. The variable domain in full, completed from reference TRBV5-4 and TRBJ2-3, reads ETGVTQSPTHLIKTRGQQVTLRCSSQSGHNTVSWYQQALGQGPQFIFQYYREEENGRGNFPPRFSGLQFPNYSSELNVNALELDDSALYLCASSFTSGGDTQYFGPGTRLTVL.

The chain employs TRBV24-1 and TRBJ2-1; D is unclear. From germline, CDR1 is KGHDR and CDR2 SFDVKD. The CDR3 is 14 amino acids. Trimming left V 2 bases short and J 5 bases short, with 9 bases between. CDR3 nucleotide sequence: TGTGCCACCAGTGATTCCCAGATAAACAATGAGCAGTTCTTC. This translates into CATSDSQINNEQFF.

The chain combines TRBV29-1 with TRBJ1-1; 9 bases align to TRBD1. The CDR3 length is 12 residues. Trimming cost V 6 bases and J 3 bases; bases outside gene matches: 2. CDR1 and CDR2 from the germline V gene are SQVTM and ANQGSEA. CDR3: CSVDRGDTEAFF. CDR3 DNA: TGCAGCGTCGACAGGGGGGACACTGAAGCTTTCTTT.

The genes are TRBV6-2 or TRBV6-3 and TRBJ1-5; 7 bases line up with TRBD1. Germline V CDR1 and CDR2: MNHEY, SVGEGT. The junction had 13 bases not matched to a gene; V was cut back by 5 bases and J by 9 bases. The CDR3 runs to 15 residues. The CDR3 DNA follows: TGTGCCAGCAGTGCTACAGGGGACATATCATGGCCCCAGCATTTT. Encoded protein: CASSATGDISWPQHF.

The chain has TRBV18 and TRBJ1-4; D remains unclear. The CDR3 length is 17 residues. Germline CDR1 and CDR2: KGHSH and LQKENI. V dropped 1 base and J dropped 6 bases, with 18 bases sitting between them. This CDR3 is CASSPLPGITVDEKLFF. As DNA, the CDR3 is TGTGCCAGCTCACCACTACCAGGCATTACAGTGGATGAAAAACTGTTTTTT.

This chain uses TRBV18 with TRBJ2-3, with TRBD2 identical over 10 bases. Germline-derived CDR1 and CDR2 are KGHSH and LQKENI. The V segment lost 4 bases and the J segment 2 bases; nucleotides outside the gene matches: 9. The CDR3 spans 17 residues. CDR3: CASSLLWLAGDTDTQYF. The CDR3 DNA follows: TGTGCCAGCTCACTGTTATGGCTAGCGGGGGACACAGATACGCAGTATTTT.

The chain combines TRBV6-2 or TRBV6-3 with TRBJ2-7; a possible D gene is TRBD2 (5 bases). Trimming took off 2 bases at V and 3 bases at J, with 17 bases between the two ends. This CDR3 has 16 amino acids. Germline CDR1 is MNHEY and CDR2 is SVGEGT. The CDR3 region has the DNA TGTGCCAGCAGTTACGGAGGCCTGGACGGTCGCTACGAGCAGTACTTC. Amino acid sequence: CASSYGGLDGRYEQYF.

This chain uses TRBV7-2 with TRBJ1-3, with TRBD1 matching 8 bases. The CDR3 extends over 16 amino acids. The germline gives CDR1 SGHTA, CDR2 FQGNSA. V gave up 5 bases and J gave up 4 bases; unmatched junction bases: 10. The DNA for the CDR3 is TGTGCCAGCAGCCCCTGGCAGGGGGCATCGGGAAACACCATATATTTT. Translating it yields CASSPWQGASGNTIYF.

The rearrangement joins TRBV7-3 to TRBJ1-2; D unresolved. This CDR3 region has 15 residues. V gave up 5 bases and J gave up 0 bases, with 13 bases separating them. CDR1 and CDR2 (germline): SGHTA, FQGTGA. The CDR3 coding sequence is TGTGCCAGCAGCCCGATTGCGGGCGCTAACTATGGCTACACCTTC. Translated: CASSPIAGANYGYTF.

This chain connects TRBV10-3 to TRBJ2-7; perhaps TRBD2 as D (7 bases). Trimming cost V 6 bases and J 0 bases, with 15 bases left between them. The CDR3 runs to 15 residues. The germline gives CDR1 ENHRY, CDR2 SYGVKD. The CDR3 nucleotides are TGTGCCATCAGGGGGGAGGGGGGTGGCTCCTACGAGCAGTACTTC. This gives the protein CAIRGEGGGSYEQYF.

The chain uses TRBV24-1 and TRBJ2-1; D may be TRBD2 (6 bases). CDR1 and CDR2 from the germline V gene are KGHDR and SFDVKD. The CDR3 is 13 amino acids. Deletions cut 4 bases from V and 6 bases from J, with 9 bases between. CDR3: CATSDRGSNEQFF. DNA of the CDR3: TGTGCCACCAGTGACCGGGGGAGCAATGAGCAGTTCTTC.

CDR3 DNA: TGTGCAAGTCGCTTAGTTAGGGGTAGTCATCGCTACACCTTC. This gives the protein CASRLVRGSHRYTF. The chain employs TRBV12-2 and TRBJ1-2; TRBD1 reflects the table's D call only, with no check against the DNA. TRBV12-2 is tagged as a pseudogene. CDR3 length equals 14 residues.

This chain links TRBV11-3 with TRBJ2-2; D perhaps matches TRBD2 (5 bases). CDR1 SGHNT and CDR2 YENEEA come from the germline V gene. The CDR3 length is 13 residues. V lost 2 bases and J 6 bases, leaving 7 bases between the germline ends. The CDR3, as DNA: TGTGCCAGCAGCTTATGGCGGGCCGGGGAGCTGTTTTTT. Translation gives CASSLWRAGELFF. The full variable domain, with the rest looked up from reference TRBV11-3 and TRBJ2-2, is EAGVVQSPRYKIIEKKQPVAFWCNPISGHNTLYWYLQNLGQGPELLIRYENEEAVDDSQLPKDRFSAERLKGVDSTLKIQPAELGDSAVYLCASSLWRAGELFFGEGSRLTVL.

This clone was seen a handful of times. The rearrangement links TRBV6-6 to TRBJ2-7, with TRBD1 identical over 9 bases. The V segment lost 6 bases and the J segment 4 bases; nucleotides outside the gene matches: 10. The CDR3 is made up of 15 amino acids. Germline CDR1 reads MNHNY; CDR2 reads SVGAGI (reference sequence). DNA for the CDR3: TGTGCCAGCAGCTTGAGGGGGACAGGGCAGTACGAGCAGTACTTC. Its translation: CASSLRGTGQYEQYF.

The chain couples TRBV7-3 to TRBJ1-6, with 8 bases matching TRBD1. The CDR3 contains 20 residues. Germline V lookup: CDR1 SGHTA, CDR2 FQGTGA. J gave up 0 bases and V 7 bases, and 17 bases lay outside the gene matches. CDR3 region: CASTLRQRTGTSSYNSPLHF. The DNA for the CDR3 is TGTGCCAGCACCCTAAGACAGAGGACAGGGACGAGCTCCTATAATTCACCCCTCCACTTT.

The gene calls are TRBV2 and TRBJ1-5; 7 bases are a match to TRBD1. The CDR3 is 16 amino acids. V trimming: 1 base; J trimming: 2 bases; junction bases outside the gene matches: 5. CDR1 is SNHLY and CDR2 is FYNNEI in the germline V gene. CDR3 loop: CASSEVTTGGNQPQHF. The CDR3 DNA sequence: TGTGCCAGCAGTGAAGTGACAACAGGGGGCAATCAGCCCCAGCATTTT.

The V call is TRBV27, the J call TRBJ2-7; 8 nucleotides line up with TRBD1. Per germline, CDR1 MNHEY and CDR2 SMNVEV (reference sequence). CDR3 length: 14 residues. With V trimmed by 4 bases and J by 4 bases, 6 bases remained unmatched. CDR3 sequence (DNA): TGTGCCAGCAGTTCCGGGACAGGCCTTTACGAGCAGTACTTC. Encoded protein: CASSSGTGLYEQYF.

This chain connects TRBV29-1 to TRBJ2-5; 9 nucleotides agree with TRBD1. Germline CDR1 and CDR2: SQVTM and ANQGSEA. Trimming took 4 bases from V and 6 from J; bases not matched to a gene: 12. The CDR3 sequence is 15 residues long. CDR3 region: CSVAGTGGAPQTQYF. The CDR3, as DNA: TGCAGCGTTGCGGGCACAGGGGGCGCCCCCCAGACCCAGTACTTC.

This chain connects TRBV28 to TRBJ2-7; D unresolved. From germline, CDR1 is MDHEN and CDR2 SYDVKM. The length of the CDR3 is 11 residues. With 5 bases removed from V and 3 bases from J, the gap between germline ends came to 5 bases. Written as DNA, the CDR3 is TGTGCCAGCAGTCTAGACTACGAGCAGTACTTC. Residues: CASSLDYEQYF. Drawing the rest from reference TRBV28 and TRBJ2-7, the complete variable domain is DVKVTQSSRYLVKRTGEKVFLECVQDMDHENMFWYRQDPGLGLRLIYFSYDVKMKEKGDIPEGYSVSREKKERFSLILESASTNQTSMYLCASSLDYEQYFGPGTRLTVT.

This clone was seen more than once but under ten times. The rearrangement uses TRBV7-9 and TRBJ1-1; D remains unclear. There are 13 residues in the CDR3. V shed 2 bases and J shed 0 bases, with 4 bases lying between them. Germline V gene data show CDR1 as SEHNR and CDR2 as FQNEAQ (reference sequence). CDR3 bases: TGTGCCAGCAGCTTACAGATGAACACTGAAGCTTTCTTT. Protein product: CASSLQMNTEAFF.

This clone has only one observation. V usage is TRBV29-1 and J usage is TRBJ1-1; 8 nucleotides line up with TRBD1. Looked up from germline, CDR1 is SQVTM and CDR2 is ANQGSEA. V shed 6 bases and J 2 bases; nucleotides not matched to a gene: 5. The CDR3 covers 13 residues. CDR3 DNA: TGCAGCGTCCAACAGGGGGGAAACACTGAAGCTTTCTTT. As protein: CSVQQGGNTEAFF.

This chain links TRBV6-5 with TRBJ2-7; the match to TRBD1 covers 7 bases. The CDR3 runs to 15 residues. V lost 2 bases to trimming and J lost 2 bases; unmatched junction nucleotides: 6. Germline V CDR1 and CDR2: MNHEY, SVGAGI. The CDR3 DNA is TGTGCCAGCAGTTACCGACAGGGAACTACCTACGAGCAGTACTTC. Its translation is CASSYRQGTTYEQYF.

The V gene is TRBV7-6, the J gene TRBJ1-3; D is uncertain. Germline CDR1 SGHVS, CDR2 FNYEAQ. The V end was cut by 1 base, the J end by 2 bases, with 15 bases between. The CDR3 is 17 amino acids. The CDR3 loop is CASSLGPRRITGNTIYF. The CDR3 DNA follows: TGTGCCAGCAGCTTAGGACCGCGCAGGATCACTGGAAACACCATATATTTT.

This sequence joins TRBV28 and TRBJ1-5; TRBD1 is a possible D gene (6 bases). Germline lookup yields CDR1 MDHEN and CDR2 SYDVKM. There are 15 residues in the CDR3. Trimming took 8 bases from V and 3 from J, leaving 17 bases between them. This CDR3 reads CASWVGGANNQPQHF. The DNA for the CDR3 is TGTGCCAGCTGGGTAGGGGGGGCAAACAATCAGCCCCAGCATTTT.